This TCR beta chain was recovered during a study of blood T cell repertoires in COVID-19. Between the trimmed V and J ends, which lost 0 bases and 2 bases, there was a span of 10 bases. This CDR3 is built from 14 residues. Germline CDR1 is GTSNPN and CDR2 is SVGIG (reference sequence). Generated by immunoSEQ multiplex PCR, the TCRdb table keeps only in-frame clones and is missing some. The sample has under 300,000 clones; about nine tenths are singletons. This TCR derives from a man aged 18 to 29 who had recovered from COVID-19. This rearrangement joins TRBV30 to TRBJ1-2, with TRBD1 as a possible D gene (5 bases). Sequencing used PBMCs or T cells enriched from blood (not recorded which). CDR3 region: CAWSVRRGNYGYTF. For the CDR3, the DNA is TGTGCCTGGAGTGTCCGTAGGGGCAACTATGGCTACACCTTC.